This entry features one T cell receptor beta chain sequence. The target antigen is unknown. The time point: new active TB diagnosis, blood taken before or within 7 days of starting treatment. On average around 100,000 T cells per donor were immunosequenced. The entry originates in a study of T cells in tuberculosis. Study overall: In South Africa, adults with active tuberculosis were compared with IGRA-negative and latently infected IGRA-positive adolescents. Within 7 days of starting treatment, or before, PBMC were stored. The study, taken as a whole, reports: Smaller alpha distances in active tuberculosis partly reflected shorter CDR3-alpha lengths.

Profiled with immunoSEQ multiplex PCR; TCRdb holds only in-frame clones, not every one. The table has roughly 30,000 clones, roughly 83% seen once; the top ten hold 4% to 6.5%. From germline, CDR1 is LNHDA and CDR2 SQIVND (reference sequence). This CDR3 has 17 amino acids. V lost 5 bases to trimming and J lost 0 bases; unmatched junction nucleotides: 2. V gene TRBV19 combines with J gene TRBJ2-6, with 12 bases lining up with TRBD1. The specimen was PBMCs, collected at tuberculosis diagnosis. The TCR was taken from an adult with tuberculosis. CDR3: CASSGTGGYSGANVLTF. In nucleotides, the CDR3 is TGTGCCAGTAGTGGGACAGGGGGCTACTCTGGGGCCAACGTCCTGACTTTC.